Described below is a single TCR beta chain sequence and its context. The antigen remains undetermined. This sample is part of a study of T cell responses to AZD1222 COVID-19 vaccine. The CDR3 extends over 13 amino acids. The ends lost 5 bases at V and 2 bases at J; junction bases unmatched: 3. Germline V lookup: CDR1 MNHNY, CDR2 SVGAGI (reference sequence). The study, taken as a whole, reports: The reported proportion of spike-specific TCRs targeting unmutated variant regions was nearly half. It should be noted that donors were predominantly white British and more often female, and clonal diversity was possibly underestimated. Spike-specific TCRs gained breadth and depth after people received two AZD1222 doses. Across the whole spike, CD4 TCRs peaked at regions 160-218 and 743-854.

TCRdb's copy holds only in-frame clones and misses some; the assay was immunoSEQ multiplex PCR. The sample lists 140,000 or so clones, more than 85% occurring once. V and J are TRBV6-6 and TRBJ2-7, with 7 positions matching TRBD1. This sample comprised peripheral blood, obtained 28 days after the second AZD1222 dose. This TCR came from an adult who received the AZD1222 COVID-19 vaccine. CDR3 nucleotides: TGTGCCAGCAGTGGGGACAGCACCTACGAGCAGTACTTC. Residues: CASSGDSTYEQYF.